This T cell receptor (beta chain) appears in the sequencing data of a study of T-cell reconstitution after alpha-beta-depleted transplantation in children. The TCRbeta library incorporated unique molecular identifiers. TCRdb reprocessed the PCR reads with MiXCR, giving one entry per CDR3 protein. The data contain around 600,000 distinct CDR3 sequences, roughly 17% of them singletons. The CDR3 totals 13 residues. The V gene lost 6 bases and the J gene lost 2 bases, with 9 bases spanning the gap. Sequencing used PBMCs from the stem cell graft donor, obtained from the stem cell graft. The chain carries TRBV12-3 or TRBV12-4 and TRBJ2-3; D is uncertain. The TCR comes from a human donor who donated a stem cell graft to a child with acute myeloid leukemia. The CDR3 bases are TGTGCCAGCAGGGCCGGACCCACAGATACGCAGTATTTT. The encoded protein is CASRAGPTDTQYF.